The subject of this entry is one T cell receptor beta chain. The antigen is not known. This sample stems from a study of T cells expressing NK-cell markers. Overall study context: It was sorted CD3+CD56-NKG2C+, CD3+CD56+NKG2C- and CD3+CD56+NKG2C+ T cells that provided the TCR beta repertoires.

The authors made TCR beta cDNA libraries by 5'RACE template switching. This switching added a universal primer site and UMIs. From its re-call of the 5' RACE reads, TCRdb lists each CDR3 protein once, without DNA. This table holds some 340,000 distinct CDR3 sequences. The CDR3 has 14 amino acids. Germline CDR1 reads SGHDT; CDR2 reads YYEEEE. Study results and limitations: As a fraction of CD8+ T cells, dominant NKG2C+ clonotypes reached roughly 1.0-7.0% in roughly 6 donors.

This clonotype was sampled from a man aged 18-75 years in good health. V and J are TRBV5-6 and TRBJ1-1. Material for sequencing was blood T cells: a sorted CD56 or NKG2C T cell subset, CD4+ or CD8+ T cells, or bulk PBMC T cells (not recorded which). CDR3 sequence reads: CASSRTRGNTEAFF.